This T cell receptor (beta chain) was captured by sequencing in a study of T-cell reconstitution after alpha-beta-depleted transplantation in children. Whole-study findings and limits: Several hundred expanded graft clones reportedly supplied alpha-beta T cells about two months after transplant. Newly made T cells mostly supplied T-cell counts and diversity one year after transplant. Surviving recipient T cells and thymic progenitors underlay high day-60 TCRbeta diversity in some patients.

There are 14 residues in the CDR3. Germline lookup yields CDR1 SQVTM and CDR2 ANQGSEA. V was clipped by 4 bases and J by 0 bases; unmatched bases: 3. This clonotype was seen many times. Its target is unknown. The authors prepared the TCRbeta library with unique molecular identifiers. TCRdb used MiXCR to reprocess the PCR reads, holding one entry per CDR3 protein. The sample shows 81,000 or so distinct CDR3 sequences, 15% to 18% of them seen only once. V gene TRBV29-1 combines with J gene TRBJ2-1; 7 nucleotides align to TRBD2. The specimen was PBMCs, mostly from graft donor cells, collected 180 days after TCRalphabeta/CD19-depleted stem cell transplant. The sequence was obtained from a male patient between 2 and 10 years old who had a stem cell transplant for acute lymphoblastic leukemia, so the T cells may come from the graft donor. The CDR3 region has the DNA TGCAGCGTTGCTTGGGGGGGCTCCTACAATGAGCAGTTCTTC. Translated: CSVAWGGSYNEQFF.